Listed below are T cell receptor beta chains from one sample, sequenced in a study of cytomegalovirus exposure and HLA in healthy donors. Assay: immunoSEQ multiplex PCR; the TCRdb copy retains only in-frame clones and omits some. The sample lists about 100,000 clones, roughly 75% seen once, with roughly 14% in the top ten. Sequencing was carried out using PBMCs. The receptors originated from a male donor in good health and CMV-seropositive. Both conserved end residues are part of each CDR3. D genes are given only for firm matches. A clone size is listed for some rows: how often the clone was seen (once, few, many), or a class if it is expanded.

clone_size	cdr3_length	j_call	d_call	v_call	cdr3_nt	cdr3_aa
-	14	TRBJ1-6	-	TRBV7-7	TGTGCTAGCAGCGCGGGACGGGAAAATTCACCCCTCCACTTT	CASSAGRENSPLHF
few	16	TRBJ2-7	-	TRBV5-1	TGCGCCAGCACCTTACAACAGGGTCCCCTCTCCTACGAGCAGTACTTC	CASTLQQGPLSYEQYF
few	18	TRBJ2-1	TRBD2	TRBV7-6	TGTGCCAGCAGCTTAAGTGGCCTTACTAGCGGATCCTACAATGAGCAGTTCTTC	CASSLSGLTSGSYNEQFF
-	14	TRBJ2-3	-	TRBV27	TGTGCCAGCAGTTTATGGGCTAGCACAGATACGCAGTATTTT	CASSLWASTDTQYF
-	13	TRBJ2-7	TRBD1	TRBV30	TGTGCCTGGAGTGTCGACAGGGTCGGCGAGCAGTACTTC	CAWSVDRVGEQYF
-	13	TRBJ2-1	-	TRBV6-1	TGTGCCAGCAGGGCCTACAGGGTTGGTGAGCAGTTCTTC	CASRAYRVGEQFF
few	13	TRBJ1-1	-	TRBV10-3	TGTGCCAGCAGACAGGAGTTGGACACTGAAGCTTTCTTT	CASRQELDTEAFF
-	17	TRBJ2-4	TRBD1	TRBV11-3	TGTGCCAGCAGCTTAGGAATGACAGGGGCGGGCAAAAACATTCAGTACTTC	CASSLGMTGAGKNIQYF
-	18	TRBJ2-3	TRBD2	TRBV11-2	TGTGCCAGCAGCGGACAACTATCTAGCGGGGGGCTCACAGATACGCAGTATTTT	CASSGQLSSGGLTDTQYF
-	15	TRBJ1-6	TRBD1	TRBV6-1	TGTGCCAGCAGTGACTTCGGGACAGAATATTCACCCCTCCACTTT	CASSDFGTEYSPLHF
-	15	TRBJ2-2	TRBD2	TRBV11-2	TGTGCCAGCAGCTTCACCGGACTAGCGGGAGGGGAGCTGTTTTTT	CASSFTGLAGGELFF
-	15	TRBJ2-1	TRBD1	TRBV6-5	TGTGCCAGCAGTTCGACAGGGGCCTCAATGTATGAGCAGTTCTTC	CASSSTGASMYEQFF
once	10	TRBJ2-1	-	TRBV29-1	TGCAGCGCCGAGAACAATGAGCAGTTCTTC	CSAENNEQFF
-	12	TRBJ2-7	TRBD1	TRBV11-3	TGTGCCACCGGACAGGGGGCCTACGAGCAGTACTTC	CATGQGAYEQYF
-	12	TRBJ1-1	-	TRBV6-5	TGTGCCAGCAGTTACCTCAGGGGTGAAGCTTTCTTT	CASSYLRGEAFF
-	15	TRBJ1-5	-	TRBV7-2	TGTGCCAGCAGCTTAGCAGGAGGGAGAAGTCAGCCCCAGCATTTT	CASSLAGGRSQPQHF
-	14	TRBJ1-2	-	TRBV2	TGTGCCAGCAGCATCTCTACCCGGGGCTATGGCTACACCTTC	CASSISTRGYGYTF
medium-sized	14	TRBJ1-6	TRBD1	TRBV6-6	TGTGCCAGCAGTTACGGGACAGGGCTCTCACCCCTCCACTTT	CASSYGTGLSPLHF
-	15	TRBJ1-4	-	TRBV6-1	TGTGCCAGCAGTGAAGCGGGGAGGAATAATGAAAAACTGTTTTTT	CASSEAGRNNEKLFF
few	15	TRBJ1-6	TRBD1	TRBV5-4	TGTGCCAGCAGCCCGGGACAGGCAGTAAATTCACCCCTCCACTTT	CASSPGQAVNSPLHF
-	15	TRBJ2-5	TRBD2	TRBV7-2	TGTGCCAGCAGACCTATACTAGCGGGACAAGAGACCCAGTACTTC	CASRPILAGQETQYF
-	12	TRBJ1-1	-	TRBV19	TGTGCCAGTAAGTTCGGGGACACTGAAGCTTTCTTT	CASKFGDTEAFF
-	15	TRBJ1-1	TRBD1	TRBV30	TGTGCCTGGAGTGTACCTGGCAGGGGGGTAAGAGTAGCTTTCTTT	CAWSVPGRGVRVAFF
-	15	TRBJ2-7	TRBD1	TRBV18	TGTGCCAGCTCACCATCGACAGGGGGCTCCTACGAGCAGTACTTC	CASSPSTGGSYEQYF
-	13	TRBJ2-7	-	TRBV7-3	TGTGCCAGCAGCCCCGAGCAGGGTAGCGAGCAGTACTTC	CASSPEQGSEQYF
once	12	TRBJ2-1	-	TRBV25-1	TGTGCCAGCAGTTTCAGTACCCATGAGCAGTTCTTC	CASSFSTHEQFF
-	15	TRBJ2-7	TRBD1	TRBV28	TGTGCCAGCACCCCCCGCCGGGACAGGTCCTACGAGCAGTACTTC	CASTPRRDRSYEQYF
-	14	TRBJ2-3	-	TRBV29-1	TGCAGCGTTGAAGACAGGGGGGCCACAGATACGCAGTATTTT	CSVEDRGATDTQYF
-	12	TRBJ2-5	-	TRBV2	TGTGCCAGCGGGACACGGCGAGAGACCCAGTACTTC	CASGTRRETQYF
-	16	TRBJ1-2	TRBD1	TRBV29-1	TGCAGCGTTGGGGGGGGACAGGGGGACCATAACTATGGCTACACCTTC	CSVGGGQGDHNYGYTF
-	15	TRBJ1-1	TRBD1	TRBV14	TGTGCCAGCAGCCATGAACGGGACAGCCCCACTGAAGCTTTCTTT	CASSHERDSPTEAFF
-	14	TRBJ2-5	TRBD2	TRBV12-5	TGTGCTAGTGGTTTCGCGGGGGGCAGAGAGACCCAGTACTTC	CASGFAGGRETQYF